Below, 5 T cell receptor beta chains from the same sample are listed, as sequenced in a study of blood T cell repertoires in COVID-19. Only in-frame clones appear in the TCRdb table, and some are missing; sequencing was by immunoSEQ multiplex PCR. The data hold 100,000 to 150,000 clones, with less than 90% observed a single time. The sample comprised peripheral blood. These receptor sequences come from an elderly man with active or convalescent COVID-19.

The chain employs TRBV3-1 (or the pseudogene TRBV3-2) and TRBJ2-7, with D maybe TRBD2 (6 bases). With 3 bases removed from V and 5 bases from J, the gap between germline ends came to 11 bases. CDR1 is LGHDT, CDR2 YNNKEL, per germline (reference sequence). This CDR3 contains 13 residues. DNA of the CDR3: TGTGCCAGCAGCCAGGAGGGCTTTGACGAGCAGTACTTC. Its translation is CASSQEGFDEQYF.

Regarding this clone: A junction boundary mismatches the germline segment, possibly from a read error. The rearrangement uses TRBV28 and TRBJ1-5, with 7 bases fitting TRBD1. The CDR3 consists of 14 residues. In germline, CDR1 is MDHEN, CDR2 SYDVKM. The CDR3 reads CASSLRQGKQPQHF. CDR3 sequence (DNA): TGTGCCAGCAGTTTACGACAGGGCAAACAGCCCCAGCATTTT.

V usage is TRBV5-1 and J usage is TRBJ1-2, with 7 bases that match TRBD1. J gave up 1 base and V 0 bases, and 3 bases lay outside the gene matches. Per germline, CDR1 SGHRS and CDR2 YFSETQ. This CDR3 is built from 15 residues. For the CDR3, the DNA is TGCGCCAGCAGCTTGGCGGCAGGGGGTAACTATGGCTACACCTTC. Its protein is CASSLAAGGNYGYTF.

The rearrangement joins TRBV7-9 to TRBJ1-2; the match to TRBD1 covers 9 bases. CDR3 length: 16 amino acids. J was trimmed by 2 bases and V by 5 bases; bases with no gene match: 9. Germline values: CDR1 SEHNR, CDR2 FQNEAQ (reference sequence). CDR3 bases: TGTGCCAGCAGCCCCGGGACAGGGTTGCCCAACTATGGCTACACCTTC. It encodes CASSPGTGLPNYGYTF.

The J gene is TRBJ1-2, the V gene TRBV5-4; maybe TRBD1 (5 bases). This CDR3 region has 15 residues. The V gene's germline CDR1 is SGHNT and CDR2 YYREEE (reference sequence). V was cut by 0 bases and J by 3 bases, with 12 bases left in between. The CDR3 here is CASSLGRGRDYGYTF. The CDR3 DNA sequence: TGTGCCAGCAGCTTGGGGCGGGGGAGAGACTATGGCTACACCTTC.